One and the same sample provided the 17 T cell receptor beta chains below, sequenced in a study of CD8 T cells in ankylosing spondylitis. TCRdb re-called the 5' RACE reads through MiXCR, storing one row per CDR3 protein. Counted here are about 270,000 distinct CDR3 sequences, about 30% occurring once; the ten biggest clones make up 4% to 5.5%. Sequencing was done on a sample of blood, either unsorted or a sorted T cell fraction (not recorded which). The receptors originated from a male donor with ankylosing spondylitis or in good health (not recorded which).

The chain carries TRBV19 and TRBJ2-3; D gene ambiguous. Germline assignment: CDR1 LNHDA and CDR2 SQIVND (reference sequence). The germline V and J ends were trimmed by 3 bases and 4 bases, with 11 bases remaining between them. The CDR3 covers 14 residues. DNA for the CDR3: TGTGCCAGTAGTATGCAGCCGGCCCCAGATACGCAGTATTTT. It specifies CASSMQPAPDTQYF. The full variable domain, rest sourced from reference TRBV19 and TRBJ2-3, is DGGITQSPKYLFRKEGQNVTLSCEQNLNHDAMYWYRQDPGQGLRLIYYSQIVNDFQKGDIAEGYSVSREKKESFPLTVTSAQKNPTAFYLCASSMQPAPDTQYFGPGTRLTVL.

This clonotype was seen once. The CDR3 is CASEGEGFYEQYF. As DNA, the CDR3 is TGTGCCAGCGAAGGTGAGGGATTTTACGAGCAGTACTTC. This chain connects TRBV28 to TRBJ2-7; tentative D call: TRBD2 (5 bases). The length of the CDR3 is 13 residues. Germline V lookup: CDR1 MDHEN, CDR2 SYDVKM. V gave up 8 bases and J gave up 4 bases, with 15 bases separating them. Supplemented by reference TRBV28 and TRBJ2-7, the full variable domain reads DVKVTQSSRYLVKRTGEKVFLECVQDMDHENMFWYRQDPGLGLRLIYFSYDVKMKEKGDIPEGYSVSREKKERFSLILESASTNQTSMYLCASEGEGFYEQYFGPGTRLTVT.

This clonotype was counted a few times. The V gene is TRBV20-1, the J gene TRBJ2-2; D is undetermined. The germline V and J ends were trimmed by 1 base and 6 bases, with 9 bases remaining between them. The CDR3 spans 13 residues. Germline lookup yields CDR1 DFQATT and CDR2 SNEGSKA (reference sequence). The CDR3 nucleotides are TGCAGTGCTAGAGGAAACTTCGCCGGGGAGCTGTTTTTT. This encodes CSARGNFAGELFF.

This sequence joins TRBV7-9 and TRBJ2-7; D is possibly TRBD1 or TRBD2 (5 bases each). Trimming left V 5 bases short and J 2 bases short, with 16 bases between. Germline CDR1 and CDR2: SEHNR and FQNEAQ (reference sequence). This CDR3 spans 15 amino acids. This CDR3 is CASSGGQGRTYEQYF. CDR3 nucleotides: TGTGCCAGCAGCGGTGGGCAGGGACGGACCTACGAGCAGTACTTC.

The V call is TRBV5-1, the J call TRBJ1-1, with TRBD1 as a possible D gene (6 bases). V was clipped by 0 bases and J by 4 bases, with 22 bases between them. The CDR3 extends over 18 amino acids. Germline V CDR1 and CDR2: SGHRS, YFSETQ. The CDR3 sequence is CASSLAPQGSLLGTEAFF. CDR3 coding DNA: TGCGCCAGCAGCTTGGCCCCACAGGGAAGTTTGTTGGGCACTGAAGCTTTCTTT.

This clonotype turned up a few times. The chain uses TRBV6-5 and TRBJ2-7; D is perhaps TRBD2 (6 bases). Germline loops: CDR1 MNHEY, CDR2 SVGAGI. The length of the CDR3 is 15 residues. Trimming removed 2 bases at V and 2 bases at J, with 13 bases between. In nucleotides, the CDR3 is TGTGCCAGCAGTTACGTAGGGACTGACCCCTACGAGCAGTACTTC. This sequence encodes CASSYVGTDPYEQYF.

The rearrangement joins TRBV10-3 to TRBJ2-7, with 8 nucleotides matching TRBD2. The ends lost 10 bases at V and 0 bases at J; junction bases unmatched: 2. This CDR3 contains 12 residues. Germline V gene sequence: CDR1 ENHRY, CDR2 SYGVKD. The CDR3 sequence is CATGTSSYEQYF. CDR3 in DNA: TGTGCCACAGGGACTAGCTCCTACGAGCAGTACTTC.

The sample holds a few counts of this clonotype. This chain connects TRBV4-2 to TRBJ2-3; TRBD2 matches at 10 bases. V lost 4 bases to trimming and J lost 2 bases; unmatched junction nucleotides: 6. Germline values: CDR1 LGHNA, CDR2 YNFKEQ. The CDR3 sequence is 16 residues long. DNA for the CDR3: TGTGCCAGCAGCCCCCGAGCGGGGGGGTACACAGATACGCAGTATTTT. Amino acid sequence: CASSPRAGGYTDTQYF.

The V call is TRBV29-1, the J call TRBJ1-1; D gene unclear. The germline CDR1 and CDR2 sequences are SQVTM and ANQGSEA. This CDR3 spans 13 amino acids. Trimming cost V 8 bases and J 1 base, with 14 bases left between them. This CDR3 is CSPILRRNTEAFF. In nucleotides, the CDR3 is TGCAGCCCTATTCTGCGGCGGAACACTGAAGCTTTCTTT.

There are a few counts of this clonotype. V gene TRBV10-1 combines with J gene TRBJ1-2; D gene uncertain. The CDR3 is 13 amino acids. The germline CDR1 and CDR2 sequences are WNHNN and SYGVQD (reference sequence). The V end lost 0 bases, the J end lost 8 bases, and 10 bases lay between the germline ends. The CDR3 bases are TGCGCCAGCAGTGAGTCGTTAGGTTACGGCTACACCTTC. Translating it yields CASSESLGYGYTF.

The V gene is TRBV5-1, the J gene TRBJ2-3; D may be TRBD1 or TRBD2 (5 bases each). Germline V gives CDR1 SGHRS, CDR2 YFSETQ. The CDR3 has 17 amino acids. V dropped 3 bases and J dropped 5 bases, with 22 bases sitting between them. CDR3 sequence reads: CASSSAPGRPAGDTQYF. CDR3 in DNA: TGCGCCAGCAGCTCAGCCCCGGGACGACCGGCGGGAGATACGCAGTATTTT.

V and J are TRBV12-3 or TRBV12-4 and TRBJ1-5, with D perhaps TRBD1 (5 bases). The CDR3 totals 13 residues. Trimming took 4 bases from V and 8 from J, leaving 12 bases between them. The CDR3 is CASSSVLGEPQHF. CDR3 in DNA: TGTGCCAGCAGTTCGGTCCTGGGGGAGCCCCAGCATTTT.

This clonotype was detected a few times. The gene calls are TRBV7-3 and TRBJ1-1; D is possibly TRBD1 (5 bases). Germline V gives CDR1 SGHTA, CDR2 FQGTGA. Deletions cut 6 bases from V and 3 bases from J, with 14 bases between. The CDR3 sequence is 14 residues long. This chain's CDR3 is CASRWGIDDTEAFF. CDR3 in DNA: TGTGCCAGCAGGTGGGGGATCGACGACACTGAAGCTTTCTTT.

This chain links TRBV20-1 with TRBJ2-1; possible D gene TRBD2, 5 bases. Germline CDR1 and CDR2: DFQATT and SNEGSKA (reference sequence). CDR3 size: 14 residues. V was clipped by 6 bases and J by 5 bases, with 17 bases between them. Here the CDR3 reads CSAIRETENNEQFF. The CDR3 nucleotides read TGCAGTGCCATTCGGGAAACCGAAAACAATGAGCAGTTCTTC.

The CDR3 nucleotides are TGTGCCAGCAGCATCCTGTTGGGACTCTACAATGAGCAGTTCTTC. It encodes CASSILLGLYNEQFF. V and J are TRBV27 and TRBJ2-1; a possible D gene is TRBD2 (6 bases). Germline lookup yields CDR1 MNHEY and CDR2 SMNVEV (reference sequence). The CDR3 is 15 residues long. Trimming removed 6 bases at V and 3 bases at J, with 15 bases between.

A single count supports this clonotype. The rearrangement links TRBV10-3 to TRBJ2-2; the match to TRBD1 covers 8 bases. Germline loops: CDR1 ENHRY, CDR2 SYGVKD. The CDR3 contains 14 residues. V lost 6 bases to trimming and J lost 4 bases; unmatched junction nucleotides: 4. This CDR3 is CAISLRGPTGELFF. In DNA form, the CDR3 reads TGTGCCATCAGCCTCAGGGGGCCCACCGGGGAGCTGTTTTTT.

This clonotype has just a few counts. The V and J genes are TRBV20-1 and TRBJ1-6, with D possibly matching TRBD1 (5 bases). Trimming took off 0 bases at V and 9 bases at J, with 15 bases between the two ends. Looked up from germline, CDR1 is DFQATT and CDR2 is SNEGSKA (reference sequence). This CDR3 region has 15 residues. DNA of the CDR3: TGCAGTGCTAGAGATGATTTGCGGGGCACTTCACCCCTCCACTTT. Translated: CSARDDLRGTSPLHF.